The present TCR beta chain was sequenced within a study of blood T cell repertoires in COVID-19. This CDR3 has 14 residues. Germline V lookup: CDR1 MNHEY, CDR2 SVGAGI. Losses at the gene ends were 8 bases for V and 7 bases for J; bases not matched to a gene: 13. Libraries were prepared by immunoSEQ multiplex PCR; TCRdb keeps only in-frame clonotypes and omits some of them. The sample contains 60,000 or so clones, under 80% of which appear only once. Cohort assignment relied on participant-reported clinical history. A case of COVID-19 had been met by exposed participants within 2 weeks before study entry.

The source is a woman aged 60-70 years who had been exposed to COVID-19. The genes are TRBV6-5 and TRBJ1-1, with 7 positions matching TRBD1. Sequencing used PBMCs or T cells enriched from blood (not recorded which). CDR3 in DNA: TGTGCCAGCCAACCCCGGGACAGCGCCAGTGAAGCTTTCTTT. Translating it yields CASQPRDSASEAFF.